A single sample is the source of the 17 T cell receptor beta chains below, sequenced in a study of T cell repertoires in cytomegalovirus infection. Via MiXCR, TCRdb re-called the reads, giving one row per CDR3 protein. The data show about half a million distinct CDR3 sequences, 30% to 40% seen once. Their antigen targets remain unknown. The starting material was cultured PBMCs, obtained from culture after CMV antigen stimulation. The source is a human donor in good health (CMV status not recorded). Some clones in this sample may be carry-over from other donors' samples.

This clonotype was detected only a few times. This chain uses TRBV7-8 with TRBJ1-6; D possibly corresponds to TRBD1 (6 bases). V lost 5 bases and J lost 2, with 13 bases in between. The CDR3 contains 16 residues. Germline CDR1 and CDR2: SGHVS and FQNEAQ. CDR3 loop: CASSHRQEAYNSPLHF. CDR3 nucleotide sequence: TGTGCCAGCAGCCACCGACAGGAGGCCTATAATTCACCCCTCCACTTT.

The genes are TRBV12-3 or TRBV12-4 and TRBJ1-2; D not certain. V was clipped by 5 bases and J by 5 bases, with 9 bases between them. The CDR3 consists of 12 residues. The CDR3: CASSPPTYGYTF. The CDR3 region has the DNA TGTGCCAGCAGTCCCCCTACTTATGGCTACACCTTC.

This clonotype was recorded a few times. This chain connects TRBV12-3 or TRBV12-4 to TRBJ2-3, with TRBD2 matching over 8 bases. V trimming: 6 bases; J trimming: 1 base; junction bases outside the gene matches: 9. The length of the CDR3 is 16 residues. CDR3 bases: TGTGCCAGCAGCGGCGGCGGGAGGATCGGCACAGATACGCAGTATTTT. Protein product: CASSGGGRIGTDTQYF.

V gene TRBV6-6 combines with J gene TRBJ2-5; D might be TRBD1 or TRBD2, each matching 5 bases. CDR1 is MNHNY, CDR2 SVGAGI, per germline (reference sequence). V lost 0 bases and J 0 bases, leaving 14 bases between the germline ends. The length of the CDR3 is 17 residues. CDR3 sequence: CASSYSRESWYQETQYF. In DNA, the CDR3 is TGTGCCAGCAGTTACTCCAGGGAGAGCTGGTACCAAGAGACCCAGTACTTC.

V and J are TRBV7-2 and TRBJ2-2, with TRBD2 as a possible D gene (6 bases). V gave up 1 base and J gave up 7 bases, with 19 bases separating them. The germline V gene encodes CDR1 SGHTA and CDR2 FQGNSA. This CDR3 spans 17 amino acids. The CDR3 region is CASSLEVREPAGGELFF. CDR3 DNA sequence: TGTGCCAGCAGCTTAGAAGTCCGGGAGCCGGCGGGCGGGGAGCTGTTTTTT.

V gene TRBV6-5 combines with J gene TRBJ1-1, with unresolved D. V lost 0 bases to trimming and J lost 1 base, with 15 bases between them. This CDR3 is 17 amino acids long. The V gene's germline CDR1 is MNHEY and CDR2 SVGAGI. The CDR3 is CASSYSRISWANTEAFF. The CDR3 DNA is TGTGCCAGCAGTTACTCTAGAATTTCGTGGGCGAACACTGAAGCTTTCTTT.

The chain has TRBV15 and TRBJ2-3; D may be TRBD1 (6 bases). This CDR3 spans 16 amino acids. Looked up from germline, CDR1 is LNHNV and CDR2 is YYDKDF (reference sequence). V lost 0 bases, J lost 5 bases, and 15 bases lay in between. DNA for the CDR3: TGTGCCACCAGCAGAGAAGGACAGTCCCACGGAGATACGCAGTATTTT. It encodes CATSREGQSHGDTQYF.

In its sample, this clonotype was seen many times. The chain carries TRBV2 and TRBJ2-1, with TRBD2 matching 14 bases. After removal of 5 bases from V and 9 bases from J, the junction contained 9 bases not matched to a gene. Germline-derived CDR1 and CDR2 are SNHLY and FYNNEI. CDR3 size: 16 residues. This CDR3 is CASSPQPTSGRGEQFF. The CDR3 nucleotides read TGTGCCAGCAGTCCCCAGCCGACTAGCGGGAGGGGTGAGCAGTTCTTC.

The chain joins TRBV29-1 to TRBJ1-2; 9 bases line up with TRBD1. Per germline, CDR1 SQVTM and CDR2 ANQGSEA. J was trimmed by 8 bases and V by 6 bases; bases with no gene match: 4. This CDR3 region has 11 residues. The CDR3 DNA reads TGCAGCGTCCCCGGGACAGGGGGCTACACCTTC. Translating it yields CSVPGTGGYTF.

This clonotype was detected only a few times. The CDR3 spells CASSQVTEETQYF. CDR3 DNA sequence: TGCGCCAGCAGCCAAGTCACTGAAGAGACCCAGTACTTC. The rearrangement links TRBV4-1 to TRBJ2-5, with D hard to call. Germline V gives CDR1 MGHRA, CDR2 YSYEKL. This CDR3 has 13 amino acids. Trimming took off 1 base at V and 3 bases at J, with 6 bases between the two ends.

This clonotype has more than one count but fewer than ten. The J gene is TRBJ1-2, the V gene TRBV7-2; no firm D call. This CDR3 is 16 amino acids long. Germline V CDR1 and CDR2: SGHTA, FQGNSA. Trimming left V 0 bases short and J 3 bases short, with 14 bases between. This chain's CDR3 is CASSLAAGGGDYGYTF. The CDR3 coding sequence is TGTGCCAGCAGCTTAGCGGCGGGAGGAGGCGACTATGGCTACACCTTC. Full variable domain (missing parts from reference TRBV7-2 and TRBJ1-2): GAGVSQSPSNKVTEKGKDVELRCDPISGHTALYWYRQSLGQGLEFLIYFQGNSAPDKSGLPSDRFSAERTGGSVSTLTIQRTQQEDSAVYLCASSLAAGGGDYGYTFGSGTRLTVV.

The sample holds a few counts of this clonotype. The chain carries TRBV28 and TRBJ2-2; unclear D gene. Germline V gives CDR1 MDHEN, CDR2 SYDVKM. Trimming stripped 1 base from V and 5 bases from J, with 11 bases between. The CDR3 consists of 15 residues. Written as DNA, the CDR3 is TGTGCCAGCAGTTTATCCAGCACAAGTACCGGGGAGCTGTTTTTT. It translates to CASSLSSTSTGELFF.

The chain joins TRBV20-1 to TRBJ2-3, with 13 bases identical to TRBD2. With V trimmed by 1 base and J by 9 bases, 7 bases remained unmatched. The CDR3 covers 15 residues. Per germline, CDR1 DFQATT and CDR2 SNEGSKA (reference sequence). The chain's CDR3 is CSARVGTSGMTTQYF. DNA of the CDR3: TGCAGTGCTAGAGTAGGGACTAGCGGGATGACGACGCAGTATTTT.

The chain employs TRBV7-9 and TRBJ2-4, with a possible D match to TRBD2 (5 bases). The CDR3 length is 15 residues. With 3 bases removed from V and 4 bases from J, the gap between germline ends came to 13 bases. CDR1 is SEHNR and CDR2 is FQNEAQ in the germline V gene (reference sequence). The CDR3, as DNA: TGTGCCAGCAGCTTTAGCCCCGGGGAGAAAAACATTCAGTACTTC. It codes for CASSFSPGEKNIQYF.

The rearrangement uses TRBV7-2 and TRBJ2-1, with D uncertain. V was trimmed by 2 bases and J by 6 bases, leaving 11 bases between them. Germline V gene lookup returns CDR1 SGHTA and CDR2 FQGNSA. The CDR3 is 14 amino acids. The CDR3 here is CASSLMRSTNEQFF. The CDR3 coding sequence is TGTGCCAGCAGCTTAATGCGTTCCACCAATGAGCAGTTCTTC.

V gene TRBV20-1 combines with J gene TRBJ1-2, with 8 bases lining up with TRBD1. CDR1 and CDR2 from the germline V gene are DFQATT and SNEGSKA (reference sequence). V lost 3 bases and J lost 2; bases outside the gene matches: 2. This CDR3 spans 13 amino acids. CDR3 region: CSASRTGNYGYTF. CDR3 in DNA: TGCAGTGCTAGCAGGACAGGGAACTATGGCTACACCTTC.

V is TRBV7-2 and J is TRBJ2-3, with 7 bases matching TRBD2. CDR1 is SGHTA, CDR2 FQGNSA, per germline. The V and J ends lost 0 bases and 1 base, in that order; junction bases with no gene match: 10. The CDR3 totals 18 residues. The CDR3 DNA sequence: TGTGCCAGCAGCTTAGCGAAAGTCTTAGCGGGTGGCACAGATACGCAGTATTTT. Encoded protein: CASSLAKVLAGGTDTQYF. Full variable domain (rest looked up from reference TRBV7-2 and TRBJ2-3): GAGVSQSPSNKVTEKGKDVELRCDPISGHTALYWYRQSLGQGLEFLIYFQGNSAPDKSGLPSDRFSAERTGGSVSTLTIQRTQQEDSAVYLCASSLAKVLAGGTDTQYFGPGTRLTVL.